The T cell receptor (beta chain) under discussion was sequenced for a study of cytomegalovirus exposure and HLA in healthy donors. Study-wide context: In a previous analysis, 110 million or so unique TCR beta sequences were found from approximately 180 million T cells. Notes on the study in general: TCR beta sequences reportedly predicted most subjects' HLA-A and HLA-B alleles accurately.

In the case of this clone: The antigen is unknown.

The donors were healthy bone marrow donors. Researchers ran the PCR with 60 Vbeta and 13 Jbeta primers. In the original analysis: Some 11 million shared chains were among the roughly 80 million unique TCR beta chains that a later analysis counted. TCRdb keeps only in-frame clones here, not all; method: immunoSEQ multiplex PCR. V and J calls and clone size are given by that table; D and trimming were obtained from the DNA. The sample lists some 190,000 clones; roughly 77% were seen once. Germline values: CDR1 SQVTM, CDR2 ANQGSEA. Trimming shortened V by 6 bases and J by 7 bases, and 16 bases separated the two germline ends. The CDR3 is 13 amino acids.

The rearrangement joins TRBV29-1 to TRBJ1-5; tentatively, D is TRBD1 (6 bases). This sequence originates from a woman under 40 in good health and CMV-seronegative. The source material was PBMCs. CDR3 DNA: TGCAGCGTAAAACAGGGCGCCGCCCAGCCCCAGCATTTT. Protein sequence: CSVKQGAAQPQHF. Together with reference TRBV29-1 and TRBJ1-5, the CDR3 gives the full variable domain: SAVISQKPSRDICQRGTSLTIQCQVDSQVTMMFWYRQQPGQSLTLIATANQGSEATYESGFVIDKFPISRPNLTFSTLTVSNMSPEDSSIYLCSVKQGAAQPQHFGDGTRLSIL.